The entry that follows covers one T cell receptor (beta chain) sequence. Data came from immunoSEQ multiplex PCR; TCRdb stores just in-frame clones and leaves some out. Of about 230,000 clones detected, around 85% appear once; the ten largest clones hold approximately 8%. Trimming shortened V by 3 bases and J by 0 bases, and 8 bases separated the two germline ends. This CDR3 spans 14 amino acids. The germline gives CDR1 SGHVS, CDR2 FQNEAQ. The data were obtained in a study of blood T cell repertoires in COVID-19. Turning to the study itself: Spain, Italy and the United States supplied samples that represented acute and convalescent COVID-19. Sample material is recorded as cDNA or gDNA derived from T cells, B-cell-depleted T cells, or PBMCs.

This chain uses TRBV7-8 with TRBJ1-1; D might be TRBD1 (6 bases). Sequencing was carried out using peripheral blood. This receptor was taken from an elderly woman with acute or convalescent COVID-19. Here the CDR3 reads CASSFGTLNTEAFF. CDR3 coding DNA: TGTGCCAGCAGCTTCGGGACACTGAACACTGAAGCTTTCTTT.